The 2 T cell receptor beta chains below come from one sample, sequenced in a study of T cells expressing NK-cell markers. For each CDR3 protein, TCRdb gives one entry from its re-call of the 5' RACE reads, without DNA. In all, the sample yields about 390,000 distinct CDR3 sequences. Sequencing was done on a sample of blood T cells: a sorted CD56 or NKG2C T cell subset, CD4+ or CD8+ T cells, or bulk PBMC T cells (not recorded which). The origin of the receptors is a woman aged 45 to 65 in good health.

The V call is TRBV30, the J call TRBJ2-5; TCRdb's D gene call, TRBD2, goes unchecked for lack of DNA. The germline V gene encodes CDR1 GTSNPN and CDR2 SVGIG (reference sequence). The CDR3 sequence is 14 residues long. CDR3: CAWSGLAGGETQYF.

J is TRBJ2-1 and V is TRBV4-1; with no DNA, the TCRdb D assignment of TRBD2 cannot be verified. CDR3 length equals 18 residues. The germline CDR1 and CDR2 sequences are MGHRA and YSYEKL. CDR3 protein: CASSQPRFGSGIRNEQFF.